A selection of T cell receptor beta chains follows, all from one sample in a study of cytomegalovirus exposure and HLA in healthy donors. The method was immunoSEQ multiplex PCR; TCRdb's version includes in-frame clones alone and lacks a portion of them. The data hold about 110,000 clones, with about four fifths observed a single time. Sequencing was done on a sample of PBMCs. The source is a woman aged 55 to 70 in good health and CMV-seropositive. The CDR3 runs from the conserved cysteine through the conserved F or W. Fields, in order: V gene, CDR3 length, J gene, clone size, CDR3 protein. Size tells how often a clone was seen (once, few, many) or the class of an expanded clone, and some rows leave it out.

TRBV15	15	TRBJ1-5	few	CATSRDGISNQPQHF
TRBV5-1	14	TRBJ2-1	.	CASSLILNSNEQFF
TRBV5-1	16	TRBJ2-5	.	CASSQRSSGRAPTQYF
TRBV5-1	16	TRBJ2-5	.	CASSLQPSGSKREQYF
TRBV9	15	TRBJ2-1	once	CASSVGLAPRDEQFF
TRBV19	15	TRBJ2-7	.	CASSMPGVRPYEQYF
TRBV7-8	15	TRBJ1-1	.	CASSDRGWGDTEAFF
TRBV5-4	15	TRBJ2-7	.	CASSLAGSRAYEQYF
TRBV25-1	12	TRBJ2-4	once	CASSEGWNIQYF
TRBV15	14	TRBJ2-3	.	CATSRDLNTDTQYF
TRBV7-6	15	TRBJ2-1	.	CASSEQGSSYNEQFF
TRBV28	14	TRBJ2-5	.	CASSRQAYQETQYF
TRBV7-9	12	TRBJ1-1	.	CASAPSSAEAFF
TRBV7-7	15	TRBJ2-7	.	CASSPASGRAYEQYF
TRBV5-1	14	TRBJ2-5	few	CASRPGLAGETQYF